The next 27 T cell receptor beta chains were all read from a single sample in a study of blood T cells in healthy people across ages. With a J-beta primer mix and a sample-barcoded 5' primer, a second PCR ran about 7 to 12 cycles. TCRdb used MiXCR to reprocess the 5' RACE reads, holding one entry per CDR3 protein. Of over 700,000 distinct CDR3 sequences listed, about 53% were seen once; the top ten hold approximately 40%. The sample taken for sequencing was blood. The receptors were gathered from an elderly man in good health.

This clonotype turned up a few times. This rearrangement joins TRBV20-1 to TRBJ2-4; 7 nucleotides align to TRBD2. The J call is doubtful: the DNA matches TRBJ2-7 better. The CDR3 extends over 12 amino acids. Germline V gene data show CDR1 as DFQATT and CDR2 as SNEGSKA (reference sequence). The CDR3 nucleotides read TGCAGTGCCCAGGAGGGCGGGAGCGAGCAGTACTTC. Protein: CSAQEGGSEQYF.

Comments on this clonotype: The conserved phenylalanine or tryptophan normally closing the CDR3 is absent here, so this likely arose from a read error. This chain connects TRBV12-3 or TRBV12-4 to TRBJ2-5; perhaps D is TRBD1 or TRBD2 (5 bases each). V lost 6 bases and J lost 0, with 14 bases in between. The CDR3 totals 15 residues. CDR3: CASSPRGLYQETQYY. For the CDR3, the DNA is TGTGCCAGCAGCCCGAGGGGCCTGTACCAAGAGACCCAGTACTAC.

The chain joins TRBV7-3 to TRBJ2-5, with a weak D call TRBD1 (7 bases). The DNA end lines up better with TRBJ2-7; the J call may be wrong. Germline V lookup: CDR1 SGHTA, CDR2 FQGTGA. This CDR3 is built from 15 residues. The CDR3 DNA follows: TGTGCCAGCAGCCTCAGGGGGGAAGAGATTACCGAGCAGTACTTC. It translates to CASSLRGEEITEQYF.

This clonotype was detected once. The V gene is TRBV20-1, the J gene TRBJ2-7; 10 bases agree with TRBD1. The assigned J gene may be wrong: the sequence end matches TRBJ2-1 better. Germline V gene lookup returns CDR1 DFQATT and CDR2 SNEGSKA (reference sequence). The CDR3 is made up of 12 amino acids. CDR3 loop: CSASRTGGEQFF. The CDR3 coding sequence is TGCAGTGCTAGCCGGACAGGGGGTGAGCAGTTCTTC.

The chain joins TRBV12-5 to TRBJ1-4; D unresolved. The CDR3 sequence is 15 residues long. Looked up from germline, CDR1 is LGHNT and CDR2 is FRNRAP. Trimming took 5 bases from V and 8 from J, leaving 18 bases between them. The CDR3 protein is CASGQISYSGEKLFF. The CDR3, as DNA: TGTGCTAGTGGTCAAATAAGTTACTCGGGGGAAAAACTGTTTTTT. Supplemented by reference TRBV12-5 and TRBJ1-4, the full variable domain reads DARVTQTPRHKVTEMGQEVTMRCQPILGHNTVFWYRQTMMQGLELLAYFRNRAPLDDSGMPKDRFSAEMPDATLATLKIQPSEPRDSAVYFCASGQISYSGEKLFFGSGTQLSVL.

This clonotype has a count of ten or more. J is TRBJ2-7 and V is TRBV3-1, with 7 positions matching TRBD1. The V gene end was trimmed by 5 bases and the J gene end by 6 bases; junction bases not matched to a gene: 16. Germline lookup yields CDR1 LGHDT and CDR2 YNNKEL (reference sequence). The CDR3 is made up of 16 amino acids. CDR3 coding DNA: TGTGCCAGCAGCGCTCCTCCGGGGACAGTGGGGCGCGAGCAGTACTTC. Translating it yields CASSAPPGTVGREQYF.

The V gene is TRBV20-1, the J gene TRBJ2-1; 8 bases are a match to TRBD2. Germline V CDR1 and CDR2: DFQATT, SNEGSKA (reference sequence). The J segment lost 8 bases and the V segment lost 3 bases, leaving 12 bases of the junction unmatched. This CDR3 is built from 15 residues. This chain's CDR3 is CSASPGRGYQDEQFF. The CDR3 nucleotides are TGCAGTGCTAGTCCCGGGAGGGGCTACCAGGATGAGCAGTTCTTC.

V gene TRBV29-1 combines with J gene TRBJ1-2; 11 positions match TRBD1. Trimming cost V 7 bases and J 5 bases; bases outside gene matches: 6. The CDR3 consists of 13 residues. Germline V CDR1 and CDR2: SQVTM, ANQGSEA. CDR3: CSAGQGAGYGYTF. The DNA for the CDR3 is TGCAGCGCTGGACAGGGGGCCGGGTATGGCTACACCTTC.

In DNA form, the CDR3 reads TGCAGCGTAGGACAGGGACGGGGCGGCTACACCTTC. This encodes CSVGQGRGGYTF. The rearrangement uses TRBV29-1 and TRBJ1-2; 8 positions match TRBD1. Germline V gene data show CDR1 as SQVTM and CDR2 as ANQGSEA. V shed 6 bases, J shed 8 bases, and the junction held 8 bases outside the gene matches. This CDR3 has 12 amino acids.

This clonotype showed up just a few times. The rearrangement links TRBV5-1 to TRBJ2-3, with TRBD1 matching 10 bases. The CDR3 extends over 15 amino acids. Germline V gene data show CDR1 as SGHRS and CDR2 as YFSETQ. V shed 7 bases and J 14 bases; nucleotides not matched to a gene: 19. This CDR3 is CASAPGDRGPRYAYF. DNA for the CDR3: TGCGCCAGCGCTCCCGGGGACAGGGGCCCCAGATACGCGTATTTT.

This clonotype came up a few times. This chain connects TRBV3-1 to TRBJ1-2; TRBD1 aligns across 7 bases. There are 11 residues in the CDR3. The junction had 7 bases not matched to a gene; V was cut back by 11 bases and J by 7 bases. Germline CDR1 LGHDT, CDR2 YNNKEL (reference sequence). CDR3 loop: CASRTGGGYTF. Written as DNA, the CDR3 is TGTGCCTCCCGGACAGGCGGTGGCTACACCTTC.

The chain carries TRBV5-1 and TRBJ2-1; no firm D call. Trimming removed 5 bases at V and 2 bases at J, with 8 bases between. CDR3 length equals 13 residues. The germline gives CDR1 SGHRS, CDR2 YFSETQ. The CDR3 reads CASRALTYNEQFF. Written as DNA, the CDR3 is TGCGCCAGCAGAGCTCTAACCTACAATGAGCAGTTCTTC.

The chain recombines TRBV5-5 with TRBJ2-7, with 13 bases matching TRBD2. Trimming took 0 bases from V and 3 from J; bases not matched to a gene: 9. Looked up from germline, CDR1 is SGHKS and CDR2 is YYEKEE (reference sequence). There are 18 residues in the CDR3. As DNA, the CDR3 is TGTGCCAGCAGCTTGGGGGAAGGGACTAGCGGGACCTACTACGAGCAGTACTTC. This translates into CASSLGEGTSGTYYEQYF. Full variable domain (missing parts from reference TRBV5-5 and TRBJ2-7): DAGVTQSPTHLIKTRGQQVTLRCSPISGHKSVSWYQQVLGQGPQFIFQYYEKEERGRGNFPDRFSARQFPNYSSELNVNALLLGDSALYLCASSLGEGTSGTYYEQYFGPGTRLTVT.

This clonotype has at least ten counts. The V and J genes are TRBV5-8 and TRBJ1-4, with unresolved D. Germline-derived CDR1 and CDR2 are SGHTS and YDEGEE. V lost 4 bases to trimming and J lost 8 bases, with 18 bases between them. CDR3 size: 15 residues. Written as DNA, the CDR3 is TGTGCCAGCAGCCCCGACAATGGTTCCCGAGAAAAACTGTTTTTT. It translates to CASSPDNGSREKLFF.

The chain carries TRBV10-3 and TRBJ1-2; 7 bases map to TRBD1. Germline V gene data show CDR1 as ENHRY and CDR2 as SYGVKD. Germline trimming cut 8 bases from V and 3 bases from J; bases unmatched to any gene: 3. The CDR3 extends over 12 amino acids. The CDR3: CAIAGTDYGYTF. The CDR3 bases are TGTGCCATCGCCGGGACAGACTATGGCTACACCTTC.

This clonotype has just a few counts. The gene calls are TRBV7-2 and TRBJ2-3, with 11 bases aligning to TRBD1. Germline V gene data show CDR1 as SGHTA and CDR2 as FQGNSA. There are 15 residues in the CDR3. V shed 1 base and J 8 bases; nucleotides not matched to a gene: 5. CDR3 amino acids: CASSLESGQGVTQYF. CDR3 bases: TGTGCCAGCAGCTTAGAGTCGGGACAGGGGGTTACGCAGTATTTT.

This chain connects TRBV6-1 to TRBJ1-1; 7 positions match TRBD1. Germline loops: CDR1 MNHNS, CDR2 SASEGT. CDR3 length equals 15 residues. V trimming: 8 bases; J trimming: 2 bases; junction bases outside the gene matches: 11. In DNA, the CDR3 is TGTGCCAGCCAAGGACCGGGGGACAGAAACACTGAAGCTTTCTTT. Protein: CASQGPGDRNTEAFF.

Comment on this clonotype: An end of the junction does not agree with germline; a read error may underlie this. The chain employs TRBV13 and TRBJ2-1, with 9 bases that match TRBD2. Germline loops: CDR1 PRHDT, CDR2 FYEKMQ (reference sequence). The CDR3 extends over 17 amino acids. The CDR3 loop is CASSGLSGRTVYHEQFF. The DNA of the CDR3 is TGTGCCAGCAGCGGTCTTAGCGGGAGAACGGTCTACCATGAGCAGTTCTTC.

The genes are TRBV6-2 or TRBV6-3 and TRBJ2-5; TRBD2 matches at 9 bases. The CDR3 has 18 amino acids. V gave up 2 bases and J gave up 2 bases; unmatched junction bases: 12. Per germline, CDR1 MNHEY and CDR2 SVGEGT. The CDR3 bases are TGTGCCAGCAGTTACCCCCTTACTAGCGGGCGGCGACAAGAGACCCAGTACTTC. Encoded protein: CASSYPLTSGRRQETQYF.

The rearrangement joins TRBV20-1 to TRBJ1-6; the D is unclear. Germline values: CDR1 DFQATT, CDR2 SNEGSKA (reference sequence). CDR3 length: 14 residues. V gave up 2 bases and J gave up 7 bases, with 12 bases separating them. The CDR3 loop reads CSARSPGGNSPLHF. CDR3 nucleotide sequence: TGCAGTGCTAGATCTCCAGGAGGGAATTCACCCCTCCACTTT.

The V gene is TRBV6-5, the J gene TRBJ1-2; TRBD1 matches at 9 bases. The germline CDR1 and CDR2 sequences are MNHEY and SVGAGI. The length of the CDR3 is 13 residues. Trimming took 5 bases from V and 7 from J; bases not matched to a gene: 5. The CDR3 DNA reads TGTGCCAGCAGTGTACAGGGGGCCTTTGGCTACACCTTC. Translating it yields CASSVQGAFGYTF.

This clonotype showed up just a few times. As DNA, the CDR3 is TGTGCCATCAGTGTCAATGGACAGTACGAGCAGTACTTC. This gives the protein CAISVNGQYEQYF. V and J are TRBV10-3 and TRBJ2-7, with TRBD1 as a possible D gene (6 bases). This CDR3 contains 13 residues. Germline V CDR1 and CDR2: ENHRY, SYGVKD. Trimming took off 4 bases at V and 4 bases at J, with 11 bases between the two ends.

The chain combines TRBV5-1 with TRBJ2-7; D call uncertain. The CDR3 consists of 15 residues. CDR1 and CDR2 (germline): SGHRS, YFSETQ. The ends were cut back, 0 bases at V and 0 bases at J, with 10 bases in the middle. In DNA, the CDR3 is TGCGCCAGCAGCTTGGGAGGCGTCAGCTCCTACGAGCAGTACTTC. Protein product: CASSLGGVSSYEQYF.

This clonotype was seen more than once but under ten times. The V and J genes are TRBV9 and TRBJ2-5, with D hard to call. The last part of the DNA fits TRBJ2-7 better; the J call may be wrong. Per germline, CDR1 SGDLS and CDR2 YYNGEE. The CDR3 runs 14 residues. Here the CDR3 DNA reads TGTGCCAGCAGCCCCAAATCCAGTAATTACGAGCAGTACTTC. Its translation is CASSPKSSNYEQYF.

There are a few counts of this clonotype. The gene calls are TRBV4-2 and TRBJ2-5; possibly TRBD1 or TRBD2 for D (6 bases each). The CDR3 covers 14 residues. Deletions cut 1 base from V and 3 bases from J, with 9 bases between. Looked up from germline, CDR1 is LGHNA and CDR2 is YNFKEQ. DNA of the CDR3: TGTGCCAGCAGCCAAGGGGGGGCGGAAGAGACCCAGTACTTC. It is translated as CASSQGGAEETQYF.

The gene calls are TRBV20-1 and TRBJ2-3; D is undetermined. The CDR3 contains 13 residues. Trimming pared 7 bases from V and 4 bases from J, leaving 15 bases between. Germline V gene sequence: CDR1 DFQATT, CDR2 SNEGSKA (reference sequence). The CDR3: CSVRLDGPDTQYF. CDR3 nucleotides: TGCAGTGTAAGATTGGACGGACCAGATACGCAGTATTTT.

This clonotype was picked up one time. This chain uses TRBV6-1 with TRBJ1-1; TRBD1 matches 7 bases. The CDR3 extends over 14 amino acids. Trimming took 5 bases from V and 1 from J; bases not matched to a gene: 4. Germline CDR1 reads MNHNS; CDR2 reads SASEGT. The chain's CDR3 is CASSMAGGNTEAFF. CDR3 bases: TGTGCCAGCAGTATGGCAGGGGGGAACACTGAAGCTTTCTTT.